This TCR beta chain derives from a study of T cell changes during pregnancy in multiple sclerosis. The germline V gene encodes CDR1 LNHDA and CDR2 SQIVND (reference sequence). Trimming at V came to 3 bases and at J to 4 bases, leaving 5 bases not matched to a gene. The CDR3 sequence is 15 residues long. TCRdb's copy holds only in-frame clones and misses some; the assay was immunoSEQ multiplex PCR. The sample lists 9,500 to 15,000 clones, around 87% occurring once. The source of this sequence is a female donor in good health, enrolled as a control in a pregnancy study. This sequence joins TRBV19 and TRBJ2-1; 8 bases agree with TRBD2. This specimen was CD8+ T cells from peripheral blood mononuclear cells, taken in the second trimester of pregnancy. The CDR3 spells CASSITSGYYNEQFF. DNA for the CDR3: TGTGCCAGTAGTATTACTAGCGGATATTACAATGAGCAGTTCTTC.